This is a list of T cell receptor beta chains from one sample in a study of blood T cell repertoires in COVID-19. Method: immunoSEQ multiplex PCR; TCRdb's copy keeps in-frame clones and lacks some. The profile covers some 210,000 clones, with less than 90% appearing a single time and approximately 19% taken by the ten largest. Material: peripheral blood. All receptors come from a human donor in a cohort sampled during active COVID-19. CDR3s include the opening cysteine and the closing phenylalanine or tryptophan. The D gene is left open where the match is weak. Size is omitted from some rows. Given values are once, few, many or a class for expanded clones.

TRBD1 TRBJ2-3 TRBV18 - TGTGCCAGCTCACGACCGGACAGGGCCACCCGCACAGATACGCAGTATTTT CASSRPDRATRTDTQYF
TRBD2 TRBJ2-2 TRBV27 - TGTGCCAGCAGTTTCCGGGGGGGAAAAACCGGGGAGCTGTTTTTT CASSFRGGKTGELFF
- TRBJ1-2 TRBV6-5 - TGTGCCAGCAGTTACAGTGGGCTGGGCCTATATGGCTACACCTTC CASSYSGLGLYGYTF
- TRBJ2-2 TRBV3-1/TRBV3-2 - TGTGCCAGCAGCCCCAGGGTAATCTCCGGGGAGCTGTTTTTT CASSPRVISGELFF
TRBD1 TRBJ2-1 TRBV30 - TGTGCCTTAAACAGGGGGAGAAATGAGCAGTTCTTC CALNRGRNEQFF
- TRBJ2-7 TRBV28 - TGTGCCAGCAACTATGGCCAGACCTACGAGCAGTACTTC CASNYGQTYEQYF
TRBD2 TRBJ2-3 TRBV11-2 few TGTGCCAGCAGTCTTGGACTAGCGGGGGTCACAGATACGCAGTATTTT CASSLGLAGVTDTQYF
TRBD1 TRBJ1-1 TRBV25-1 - TGTGCCAGCACCATCGACAGGGTTGGGACTGAAGCTTTCTTT CASTIDRVGTEAFF
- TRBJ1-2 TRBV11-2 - TGTGCCAGCAGCGCTACGGCGGAAACTAACTATGGCTACACCTTC CASSATAETNYGYTF
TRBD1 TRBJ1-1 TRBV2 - TGTGCCAGCAGCCCTAGGGGACAGGGCAGCACTGAAGCTTTCTTT CASSPRGQGSTEAFF
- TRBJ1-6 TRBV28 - TGTGCCAGCAGTTTCTTCAGGGATTCACCCCTCCACTTT CASSFFRDSPLHF
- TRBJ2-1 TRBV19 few TGTGCCAGTGGACGAAGGGTGACAGTTAGCTCCTACAATGAGCAGTTCTTC CASGRRVTVSSYNEQFF
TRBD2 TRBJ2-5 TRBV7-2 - TGTGCCAGCAGCCCTTCTGGACATCGGGAGGGCCCTAGGGAGACCCAGTACTTC CASSPSGHREGPRETQYF
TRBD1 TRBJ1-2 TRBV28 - TGTGCCAGCAGTTTACGCCGAGGGGGCAGTGGCTACACCTTC CASSLRRGGSGYTF
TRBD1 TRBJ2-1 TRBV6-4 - TGTGCCAGCAGTGAGGGGTCGGGACCAAAGGGGGCCCTATCCTACAATGAGCAGTTCTTC CASSEGSGPKGALSYNEQFF
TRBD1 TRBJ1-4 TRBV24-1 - TGTGCCACCAGTGATACAGGGGACCATGAAAAACTGTTTTTT CATSDTGDHEKLFF
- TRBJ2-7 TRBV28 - TGTGCCAGCAGGGACAGTTACGAGCAGTACTTC CASRDSYEQYF
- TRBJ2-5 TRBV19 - TGTGCCAGTCGGCCTGGAGGGAGGGAGACCCAGTACTTC CASRPGGRETQYF
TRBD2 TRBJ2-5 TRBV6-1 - TGTGCCAGCAGTGTTTCTAGCGGGGGGCCAGGGGAGACCCAGTACTTC CASSVSSGGPGETQYF
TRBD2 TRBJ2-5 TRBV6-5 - TGTGCCAGCAGTTTAGCGGGTAGTGAGACCCAGTACTTC CASSLAGSETQYF
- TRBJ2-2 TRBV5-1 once TGCGCCAGCAGCTTGGGAGGGGGAAACACCGGGGAGCTGTTTTTT CASSLGGGNTGELFF
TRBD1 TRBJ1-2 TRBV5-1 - TGCGCCAGCAGCCCGGAGGTTGGGACAGGGGAGGATTTTAACTATGGCTACACCTTC CASSPEVGTGEDFNYGYTF
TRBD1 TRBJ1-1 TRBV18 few TGTGCCAGCTCACCGACAGGGGTGAACACTGAAGCTTTCTTT CASSPTGVNTEAFF
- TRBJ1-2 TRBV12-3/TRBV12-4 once TGTGCCAGCAGTCTCTCGGGGAGCTATGGCTACACCTTC CASSLSGSYGYTF
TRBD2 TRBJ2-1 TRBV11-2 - TGTGCCAGCAGCTTAGTTTTCGGGACTAGAGTTCCCGGGGAGCAGTTCTTC CASSLVFGTRVPGEQFF
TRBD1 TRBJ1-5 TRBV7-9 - TGTGCCAGCAGCTTAGGGACAGGTACTTTCAATCAGCCCCAGCATTTT CASSLGTGTFNQPQHF
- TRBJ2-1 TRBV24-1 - TGTGCCACCAGTGATTTAGGGGGTGATGAGCAGTTCTTC CATSDLGGDEQFF
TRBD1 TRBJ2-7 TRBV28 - TGTGCCAGCAGTAGGGGACAGATAAGTCCTATTCCGGGCGAGCAGTACTTC CASSRGQISPIPGEQYF
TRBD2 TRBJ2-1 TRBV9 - TGTGCCAGCAGCACTTCACTAGCGGGTACGACCTACAATGAGCAGTTCTTC CASSTSLAGTTYNEQFF
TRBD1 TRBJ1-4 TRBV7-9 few TGTGCCAGCAGCTTAGGAGGGGGCGGTGAAAAACTGTTTTTT CASSLGGGGEKLFF
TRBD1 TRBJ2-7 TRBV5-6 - TGTGCCAGCAGCTCAAAAGGACAGGGGGCCTACGAGCAGTACTTC CASSSKGQGAYEQYF
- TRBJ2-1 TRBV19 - TGTGCCAGTAGGCAGCGAGAGGCCTACAATGAGCAGTTCTTC CASRQREAYNEQFF
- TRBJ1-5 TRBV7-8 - TGTGCCAGCAGCTTACTTATTAGCAATCAGCCCCAGCATTTT CASSLLISNQPQHF
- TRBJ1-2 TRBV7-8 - TGTGCCAGCAGCCCGATCCGAGAGAATGGCTACACCTTC CASSPIRENGYTF
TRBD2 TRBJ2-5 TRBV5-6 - TGTGCCAGCAGCCGGGGACTAGCGGTTAGGGGGGAGACCCAGTACTTC CASSRGLAVRGETQYF
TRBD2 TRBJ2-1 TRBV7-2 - TGTGCCTCCCGTACTAGCGGGAGCAATGAGCAGTTCTTC CASRTSGSNEQFF
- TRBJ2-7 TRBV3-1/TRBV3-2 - TGTGCCAGCAGCCAAGCAGGAACAGCACGAGAGCAGTACTTC CASSQAGTAREQYF
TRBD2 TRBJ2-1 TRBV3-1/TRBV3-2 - TGTGCCAGCAGCACGGGACTAGCGGGTCGCGAGCAGTTCTTC CASSTGLAGREQFF
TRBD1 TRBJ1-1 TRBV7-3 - TGTGCCAGCAGCTTAGCCAGGGGGAGTACTGAAGCTTTCTTT CASSLARGSTEAFF
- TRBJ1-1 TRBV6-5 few TGTGCCATTCCCGGGACAACCGTTGAAGCTTTCTTT CAIPGTTVEAFF
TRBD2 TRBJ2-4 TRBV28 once TGTGCCAGCAGAAGTAGGACTAGCGGGATTACTACCGGGAGGGACCTAGTCAAAAACATTCAGTACTTC CASRSRTSGITTGRDLVKNIQYF
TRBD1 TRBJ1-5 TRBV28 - TGTGCCAGCAGAGGTGGGCAGGGGGTGATTCAGCCCCAGCATTTT CASRGGQGVIQPQHF
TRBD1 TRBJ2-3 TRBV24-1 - TGTGCCACCAGTGATCCGGGGACAGGAGGAGTAGTTACGCAGTATTTT CATSDPGTGGVVTQYF
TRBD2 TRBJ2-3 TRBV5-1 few TGCGCCAGCAGCTTGGGACTAGCCGAGGGAGATACGCAGTATTTT CASSLGLAEGDTQYF
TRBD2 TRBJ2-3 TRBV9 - TGTGCCAGCAAGCGGGGGGGCACAGATACGCAGTATTTT CASKRGGTDTQYF
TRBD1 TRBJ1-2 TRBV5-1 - TGCGCCAGCAGCCCCGGGACAGGGGGCGATTTTGTCTATGGCTACACCTTC CASSPGTGGDFVYGYTF
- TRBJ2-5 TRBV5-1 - TGCGCCAGCAGCTTGGCCCTTAGGGGACTCGACCAGTACTTC CASSLALRGLDQYF
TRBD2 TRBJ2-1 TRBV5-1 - TGCGCCAGCAGTAGAAGCGGGGGGGCCTTCAATGAGCAGTTCTTC CASSRSGGAFNEQFF
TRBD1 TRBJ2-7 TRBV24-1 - TGTGCCACCAGTGACAAGGGGACAGCGACCTACGAGCAGTACTTC CATSDKGTATYEQYF
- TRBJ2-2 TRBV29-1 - TGCAGCGTTGGAGGGTCCGGGGAGCTGTTTTTT CSVGGSGELFF
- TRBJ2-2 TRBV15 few TGTGCCACCAGCAGAGATAGGGGCAGGAACACCGGGGAGCTGTTTTTT CATSRDRGRNTGELFF
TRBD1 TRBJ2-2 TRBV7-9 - TGTGCCAGCCGCCGGACAGGGGACTCCGGGGAGCTGTTTTTT CASRRTGDSGELFF
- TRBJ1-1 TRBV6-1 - TGTGCCAGCAGTGATTCCAGGGATACTGAAGCTTTCTTT CASSDSRDTEAFF